These 24 T cell receptor beta chains came from one sample sequenced in a study of graft-versus-host responses after intestinal transplantation. These receptors are not linked to any known antigen. Data came from immunoSEQ multiplex PCR; TCRdb stores just in-frame clones and leaves some out. The sample contains some 41,000 clones, 90% to 95% of which appear only once. This specimen was unstimulated CD8+ T cells sorted from spleen or lymph node cells, taken before transplant. These receptors were collected from a human donor who was the organ donor for an intestinal transplant.

This chain uses TRBV7-2 with TRBJ2-3, with D tentatively TRBD2 (6 bases). Germline CDR1 and CDR2: SGHTA and FQGNSA. Trimming removed 3 bases at V and 1 base at J, with 8 bases between. The CDR3 totals 14 residues. The DNA for the CDR3 is TGTGCCAGCAGCTTTAGCGGAGGCACAGATACGCAGTATTTT. This codes for CASSFSGGTDTQYF.

This sequence joins TRBV7-2 and TRBJ2-7; D is undetermined. The V end was cut by 5 bases, the J end by 2 bases, with 10 bases between. The CDR3 totals 13 residues. Germline CDR1 is SGHTA and CDR2 is FQGNSA. The CDR3 DNA is TGTGCCAGCAGCGCGATCCCCCCCTACGAGCAGTACTTC. It yields the protein CASSAIPPYEQYF. The full variable domain, in which reference TRBV7-2 and TRBJ2-7 provide the parts outside the CDR3, is GAGVSQSPSNKVTEKGKDVELRCDPISGHTALYWYRQSLGQGLEFLIYFQGNSAPDKSGLPSDRFSAERTGGSVSTLTIQRTQQEDSAVYLCASSAIPPYEQYFGPGTRLTVT.

The chain uses TRBV19 and TRBJ2-1, with 7 bases fitting TRBD2. V trimming: 3 bases; J trimming: 7 bases; junction bases outside the gene matches: 6. Germline V gene data show CDR1 as LNHDA and CDR2 as SQIVND (reference sequence). The CDR3 consists of 14 residues. The CDR3 DNA sequence: TGTGCCAGTAGTATCGCCTTCGGGGGGAATGAGCAGTTCTTC. Residues: CASSIAFGGNEQFF.

This clone was seen only once. The chain uses TRBV7-6 and TRBJ2-7; D gene unclear. Germline V gene sequence: CDR1 SGHVS, CDR2 FNYEAQ. V was cut by 4 bases and J by 0 bases, with 10 bases left in between. The CDR3 consists of 14 residues. CDR3 nucleotide sequence: TGTGCCAGCAGCTCACGGTGGTTCTCCTACGAGCAGTACTTC. Translation gives CASSSRWFSYEQYF.

The CDR3 DNA sequence: TGTGCCAGCAGCTTAGCTAGCGGGGGGGCCTGGACGCAGTATTTT. Its protein is CASSLASGGAWTQYF. The rearrangement joins TRBV7-8 to TRBJ2-3; 11 bases line up with TRBD2. With 0 bases clipped from V and 9 bases from J, the junction kept 5 bases outside the gene matches. The CDR3 consists of 15 residues. The germline V gene has CDR1 SGHVS and CDR2 FQNEAQ.

The genes are TRBV6-5 and TRBJ1-2; the D gene is possibly TRBD1 (6 bases). The CDR3 extends over 14 amino acids. Trimming shortened V by 6 bases and J by 8 bases, and 19 bases separated the two germline ends. Germline CDR1 MNHEY, CDR2 SVGAGI. CDR3 region: CASSLSGDIGGYTF. DNA for the CDR3: TGTGCCAGCAGCCTAAGCGGGGACATAGGGGGCTACACCTTC.

The chain combines TRBV11-1 with TRBJ2-1, with a tentative D call TRBD2 (5 bases). Germline-derived CDR1 and CDR2 are SGHAT and FQDESV (reference sequence). V was shortened by 4 bases and J by 2 bases, with 15 bases between the two germline ends. CDR3 length: 16 amino acids. For the CDR3, the DNA is TGTGCCAGCAGCTCGAATGGCCGCGGGCCCTACAATGAGCAGTTCTTC. This sequence encodes CASSSNGRGPYNEQFF.

The V gene is TRBV27, the J gene TRBJ2-2, with 7 positions matching TRBD1. Germline V lookup: CDR1 MNHEY, CDR2 SMNVEV (reference sequence). V gave up 5 bases and J gave up 7 bases; unmatched junction bases: 7. The length of the CDR3 is 14 residues. CDR3 in DNA: TGTGCCAGCAGTGCCACAGGGGCGGGCGGGGAGCTGTTTTTT. It specifies CASSATGAGGELFF.

V and J are TRBV7-9 and TRBJ1-4; D perhaps matches TRBD1 (6 bases). The ends were cut back, 5 bases at V and 7 bases at J, with 23 bases in the middle. The germline gives CDR1 SEHNR, CDR2 FQNEAQ (reference sequence). The CDR3 runs to 17 residues. The CDR3 spells CASSPRRWTVSGEKLFF. CDR3 nucleotides: TGTGCCAGCAGCCCCAGACGATGGACAGTTTCTGGTGAAAAACTGTTTTTT.

This chain links TRBV7-6 with TRBJ2-7; D remains unclear. This CDR3 comprises 14 residues. Germline V gene lookup returns CDR1 SGHVS and CDR2 FNYEAQ. V lost 4 bases and J lost 7, with 17 bases in between. The CDR3 spells CASSSITGLREQYF. CDR3 coding DNA: TGTGCCAGCAGCTCTATAACCGGGTTGAGAGAGCAGTACTTC.

The chain has TRBV4-2 and TRBJ2-3; 10 nucleotides line up with TRBD2. Germline assignment: CDR1 LGHNA and CDR2 YNFKEQ. J gave up 5 bases and V 2 bases, and 7 bases lay outside the gene matches. The CDR3 totals 16 residues. The CDR3: CASSQIAGGGLDTQYF. For the CDR3, the DNA is TGTGCCAGCAGCCAAATAGCGGGGGGCGGGTTAGATACGCAGTATTTT.

This clone was found once. The V call is TRBV4-2, the J call TRBJ2-2, with 10 positions matching TRBD1. The CDR3 spans 16 residues. Germline CDR1 and CDR2: LGHNA and YNFKEQ. Unmatched junction bases numbered 8, after V lost 3 bases and J lost 7 bases. The CDR3 loop reads CASSHPGQGSVGELFF. CDR3 DNA sequence: TGTGCCAGCAGCCACCCGGGACAGGGGTCGGTCGGGGAGCTGTTTTTT.

In DNA form, the CDR3 reads TGTGCCAGTAGTGGCCCGACAGACCACTCAATCACAGATACGCAGTATTTT. It specifies CASSGPTDHSITDTQYF. The rearrangement joins TRBV19 to TRBJ2-3; possible D gene TRBD1, 5 bases. This CDR3 region has 17 residues. V dropped 5 bases and J dropped 2 bases, with 20 bases sitting between them. Germline-derived CDR1 and CDR2 are LNHDA and SQIVND (reference sequence).

This chain uses TRBV4-1 with TRBJ2-1; 7 bases align to TRBD2. The CDR3 consists of 14 residues. Germline V CDR1 and CDR2: MGHRA, YSYEKL. With 3 bases clipped from V and 4 bases from J, the junction kept 3 bases outside the gene matches. The CDR3: CASSQGLTYNEQFF. The CDR3 coding sequence is TGCGCCAGCAGCCAGGGACTAACATACAATGAGCAGTTCTTC.

The rearrangement uses TRBV13 and TRBJ2-3, with 11 bases aligning to TRBD2. The CDR3 contains 17 residues. Germline trimming cut 5 bases from V and 4 bases from J; bases unmatched to any gene: 11. The germline V gene encodes CDR1 PRHDT and CDR2 FYEKMQ (reference sequence). Here the CDR3 DNA reads TGTGCCAGCAGCATAGCGGGGGGGCATGAGGACGCAGATACGCAGTATTTT. Protein: CASSIAGGHEDADTQYF.

The chain couples TRBV10-2 to TRBJ2-1; D tentatively reads TRBD1 or TRBD2 (6 bases each). Trimming took 8 bases from V and 4 from J, leaving 18 bases between them. The length of the CDR3 is 15 residues. Germline CDR1 and CDR2: WSHSY and SAAADI. The CDR3 loop is CASGPGARVYNEQFF. CDR3 in DNA: TGCGCCAGCGGTCCGGGGGCTAGGGTATACAATGAGCAGTTCTTC.

This clone was seen once. This rearrangement joins TRBV21-1 to TRBJ1-1; TRBD1 is the table's D call, not checked against the DNA. TRBV21-1 is termed a pseudogene. This CDR3 contains 15 residues. The CDR3 spells CASSKGAVPRFEAFF. The CDR3, as DNA: TGTGCCAGCAGCAAAGGGGCAGTCCCAAGATTCGAAGCTTTCTTT.

This chain joins TRBV19 and TRBJ2-1, with 7 bases aligning to TRBD2. V was clipped by 6 bases and J by 6 bases; unmatched bases: 11. The germline V gene encodes CDR1 LNHDA and CDR2 SQIVND (reference sequence). CDR3 length: 15 amino acids. CDR3 sequence: CASSPLSREGNEQFF. Written as DNA, the CDR3 is TGTGCCAGTAGCCCCCTGTCCAGGGAGGGCAATGAGCAGTTCTTC. Combining the CDR3 with reference TRBV19 and TRBJ2-1 gives the whole variable domain DGGITQSPKYLFRKEGQNVTLSCEQNLNHDAMYWYRQDPGQGLRLIYYSQIVNDFQKGDIAEGYSVSREKKESFPLTVTSAQKNPTAFYLCASSPLSREGNEQFFGPGTRLTVL.

J is TRBJ1-5 and V is TRBV4-1; D unclear. Between the trimmed V and J ends, which lost 0 bases and 5 bases, there was a span of 11 bases. Germline V CDR1 and CDR2: MGHRA, YSYEKL. This CDR3 has 15 residues. The CDR3 coding sequence is TGCGCCAGCAGCCAAGATAGGTCCCTATATCAGCCCCAGCATTTT. It translates to CASSQDRSLYQPQHF.

The J gene is TRBJ2-1, the V gene TRBV19; D not resolved. Germline CDR1 and CDR2: LNHDA and SQIVND (reference sequence). This CDR3 spans 13 amino acids. Trimming removed 1 base at V and 10 bases at J, with 11 bases between. The CDR3 spells CASSIGRANEQFF. The CDR3 DNA is TGTGCCAGTAGTATAGGTAGAGCCAACGAGCAGTTCTTC.

The V call is TRBV29-1, the J call TRBJ2-7, with TRBD1 matching over 7 bases. With V trimmed by 7 bases and J by 0 bases, 6 bases remained unmatched. CDR3 size: 13 residues. Germline V gene data show CDR1 as SQVTM and CDR2 as ANQGSEA. The CDR3 here is CSAQQGSSYEQYF. The CDR3, as DNA: TGCAGCGCTCAACAGGGGAGCTCCTACGAGCAGTACTTC.

V gene TRBV7-3 combines with J gene TRBJ2-1, with D perhaps TRBD2 (6 bases). Germline V gene lookup returns CDR1 SGHTA and CDR2 FQGTGA. The CDR3 loop spans 13 amino acids. V shed 5 bases and J shed 9 bases, with 14 bases lying between them. This CDR3 reads CASSEHPGVEQFF. CDR3 nucleotide sequence: TGTGCCAGCAGCGAGCACCCGGGGGTTGAGCAGTTCTTC.

This chain uses TRBV23-1 with TRBJ2-2, with a tentative D call TRBD2 (6 bases). TRBV23-1 is annotated as an ORF whose role is uncertain. The CDR3 is made up of 15 amino acids. V was trimmed by 7 bases and J by 5 bases, leaving 17 bases between them. The CDR3 DNA reads TGCGCCAGCAACCATGGGGGACTGTGGACCGGGGAGCTGTTTTTT. Translation gives CASNHGGLWTGELFF.

The chain employs TRBV7-9 and TRBJ1-4; D might be TRBD1 (5 bases). Trimming took 3 bases from V and 4 from J, leaving 15 bases between them. This CDR3 contains 16 residues. The germline CDR1 and CDR2 sequences are SEHNR and FQNEAQ (reference sequence). The CDR3 loop is CASSFEGVTNNEKLFF. The CDR3, as DNA: TGTGCCAGCAGCTTCGAAGGGGTCACTAATAATGAAAAACTGTTTTTT. Full variable domain (rest looked up from reference TRBV7-9 and TRBJ1-4): DTGVSQNPRHKITKRGQNVTFRCDPISEHNRLYWYRQTLGQGPEFLTYFQNEAQLEKSRLLSDRFSAERPKGSFSTLEIQRTEQGDSAMYLCASSFEGVTNNEKLFFGSGTQLSVL.